The rows below give T cell receptor beta chains drawn from one sample of a study of blood T cell repertoires in COVID-19. TCRdb keeps only in-frame clones here, not all; method: immunoSEQ multiplex PCR. This sample yields a few hundred thousand clones, of which 70% to 90% are seen a single time; under 11% belongs to the top ten. Input material: peripheral blood. The receptors stem from a woman aged 30 to 39 with COVID-19, enrolled during active disease. The CDR3 runs from the conserved cysteine through the conserved F or W. The D gene is left open where the match is weak. Some rows mark clone size as missing; the rest say once, few, many or name a class of expanded clone.

>TRBJ2-1|-|15|TRBV3-1/TRBV3-2|-
CASSQAILLENEQFF
TGTGCCAGCAGCCAAGCAATTTTACTAGAGAATGAGCAGTTCTTC
>TRBJ1-2|-|15|TRBV27|-
CASSLRGQVHYGYTF
TGTGCCAGCAGTTTAAGGGGTCAAGTCCACTATGGCTACACCTTC
>TRBJ1-5|-|13|TRBV11-2|-
CASSASENQPQHF
TGTGCCAGCTCAGCATCGGAGAATCAGCCCCAGCATTTT
>TRBJ2-1|-|13|TRBV11-2|-
CASSPLETGRQFF
TGTGCCAGCAGCCCCCTAGAGACGGGGAGGCAGTTCTTC
>TRBJ2-7|-|13|TRBV19|TRBD2
CASSILAGYEQYF
TGTGCCAGTAGTATACTAGCGGGCTACGAGCAGTACTTC
>TRBJ1-2|-|13|TRBV10-2|-
CASSESRADGYTF
TGCGCCAGCAGTGAGTCGAGGGCAGATGGCTACACCTTC
>TRBJ1-2|-|17|TRBV4-3|-
CASSPKKTRSYNYGYTF
TGCGCCAGCAGCCCCAAGAAAACCCGTTCCTATAACTATGGCTACACCTTC
>TRBJ2-2|-|17|TRBV7-2|TRBD2
CASSSGSAGVYTGELFF
TGTGCCAGCAGCTCCGGGTCCGCGGGAGTGTACACCGGGGAGCTGTTTTTT
>TRBJ2-7|-|13|TRBV5-4|-
CASSSLTIDEQYF
TGTGCCAGCAGCTCCTTAACAATCGACGAGCAGTACTTC
>TRBJ2-2|few|15|TRBV21-1|-
CASSKAIQGAGELFF
TGTGCCAGCAGCAAAGCGATCCAGGGTGCCGGGGAGCTGTTTTTT
>TRBJ2-7|-|11|TRBV20-1|-
CSARDPQEQYF
TGCAGTGCTAGAGATCCCCAGGAGCAGTACTTC
>TRBJ2-3|once|14|TRBV28|TRBD2
CASSRTSGTDTQYF
TGTGCCAGCAGCCGGACTAGCGGAACAGATACGCAGTATTTT
>TRBJ1-2|-|16|TRBV24-1|-
CATSDKTTGANYGYTF
TGTGCCACCAGTGACAAAACGACAGGAGCTAACTATGGCTACACCTTC
>TRBJ2-7|-|13|TRBV6-5|-
CASTLTVGGEQYF
TGTGCCAGCACATTAACGGTGGGGGGCGAGCAGTACTTC
>TRBJ1-6|-|16|TRBV9|TRBD1
CASSASRTGYNSPLHF
TGTGCCAGCAGCGCCTCCCGGACAGGATACAATTCACCCCTCCACTTT
>TRBJ2-1|-|14|TRBV29-1|TRBD1
CSAVGQGMSNEQFF
TGCAGCGCCGTAGGACAGGGGATGAGCAATGAGCAGTTCTTC
>TRBJ2-7|once|15|TRBV6-1|-
CASSEGGGVASEQYF
TGTGCCAGCAGTGAAGGGGGCGGGGTGGCCTCAGAGCAGTACTTC
>TRBJ2-3|-|15|TRBV28|TRBD2
CASSLGLAGTDTQYF
TGTGCCAGCAGTCTTGGACTAGCGGGAACAGATACGCAGTATTTT
>TRBJ1-2|-|12|TRBV10-2|-
CASGPANYGYTF
TGCGCCAGCGGGCCCGCTAACTATGGCTACACCTTC
>TRBJ1-5|-|13|TRBV10-3|-
CAIRDEGNQPQHF
TGTGCCATCAGAGACGAGGGCAATCAGCCCCAGCATTTT
>TRBJ2-7|-|15|TRBV6-5|-
CASSYSPGVSYEQYF
TGTGCCAGCAGTTACTCTCCGGGAGTATCCTACGAGCAGTACTTC
>TRBJ2-3|-|13|TRBV19|-
CASSIPGRDTQYF
TGTGCCAGTAGTATCCCTGGGAGAGATACGCAGTATTTT
>TRBJ1-1|-|14|TRBV5-1|TRBD1
CASSLDRGPSEAFF
TGCGCCAGCAGCTTGGACAGGGGGCCTTCTGAAGCTTTCTTT
>TRBJ2-2|-|16|TRBV28|TRBD2
CASSLSAGVRTGELFF
TGTGCCAGCAGTTTATCCGCGGGAGTCCGAACCGGGGAGCTGTTTTTT
>TRBJ2-5|-|15|TRBV5-6|-
CASSLDTGVQETQYF
TGTGCCAGCAGCTTGGACACAGGAGTCCAAGAGACCCAGTACTTC
>TRBJ2-1|-|15|TRBV28|-
CASSLSESSYNEQFF
TGTGCCAGCAGTTTGTCGGAGAGCTCCTACAATGAGCAGTTCTTC
>TRBJ2-3|-|15|TRBV24-1|-
CATSDLRQASDTQYF
TGTGCCACCAGTGATTTGCGGCAGGCTTCAGATACGCAGTATTTT
>TRBJ2-5|-|16|TRBV23-1|-
CASSQSRDPGVETQYF
TGCGCCAGCAGTCAATCGAGGGACCCGGGGGTAGAGACCCAGTACTTC
>TRBJ1-2|-|13|TRBV5-6|-
CASSPGVSYGYTF
TGTGCCAGCAGCCCCGGAGTGAGCTATGGCTACACCTTC
>TRBJ2-1|-|13|TRBV6-5|-
CASSEVYGNEQFF
TGTGCCAGCTCTGAGGTCTATGGGAATGAGCAGTTCTTC
>TRBJ2-1|-|15|TRBV5-1|TRBD2
CASSGTSGRPNEQFF
TGCGCCAGCAGCGGAACTAGCGGTAGGCCGAATGAGCAGTTCTTC
>TRBJ1-4|-|12|TRBV30|-
CAWMGEAEKLFF
TGTGCCTGGATGGGGGAGGCGGAAAAACTGTTTTTT
>TRBJ2-3|-|16|TRBV28|TRBD2
CASSLYLAGGPDTQYF
TGTGCCAGCAGTTTGTACCTAGCGGGAGGCCCGGATACGCAGTATTTT
>TRBJ2-1|-|19|TRBV5-8|TRBD1
CASSLVTVLDRVSYNEQFF
TGTGCCAGCAGCTTGGTTACCGTATTGGACAGGGTATCCTACAATGAGCAGTTCTTC
>TRBJ2-7|-|18|TRBV28|-
CASSSVVGDWAPTYEQYF
TGTGCCAGCAGCTCCGTCGTGGGGGACTGGGCGCCGACCTACGAGCAGTACTTC
>TRBJ2-1|many|16|TRBV25-1|-
CASSAPGLAQANEQFF
TGTGCCAGCAGTGCCCCGGGACTCGCGCAAGCCAATGAGCAGTTCTTC
>TRBJ1-1|-|12|TRBV19|-
CASSIAFSEAFF
TGTGCCAGTAGTATAGCGTTTTCTGAAGCTTTCTTT
>TRBJ2-6|-|16|TRBV28|-
CASSWTGNSGANVLTF
TGTGCCAGCAGTTGGACGGGAAACTCCGGGGCCAACGTCCTGACTTTC
>TRBJ2-3|once|14|TRBV19|TRBD2
CASSIGREGDTQYF
TGTGCCAGTAGTATAGGCAGGGAGGGAGATACGCAGTATTTT
>TRBJ1-5|-|13|TRBV24-1|-
CATSPTGVQPQHF
TGTGCCACCAGTCCGACGGGGGTCCAGCCCCAGCATTTT
>TRBJ1-1|-|14|TRBV5-1|TRBD1
CASSSTTGGTEAFF
TGCGCCAGCAGCTCTACTACAGGGGGAACTGAAGCTTTCTTT
>TRBJ2-2|-|17|TRBV7-2|TRBD2
CASSSGRAGGKAGELFF
TGTGCCAGCAGCTCCGGGAGGGCGGGAGGAAAGGCCGGGGAGCTGTTTTTT
>TRBJ2-3|-|14|TRBV5-1|TRBD2
CASSLDGGRDTQYF
TGCGCCAGCAGCTTGGATGGCGGGAGGGATACGCAGTATTTT
>TRBJ1-2|once|13|TRBV4-1|-
CASSQIQGYGYTF
TGCGCCAGCAGCCAAATACAGGGTTATGGCTACACCTTC
>TRBJ2-1|few|16|TRBV7-6|-
CASSGGAVGFWNEQFF
TGTGCCAGCAGCGGGGGGGCGGTGGGGTTTTGGAATGAGCAGTTCTTC